This T cell receptor beta chain appears in the sequencing data of a study of blood T cells in healthy people across ages. The CDR3 length is 17 residues. Germline-derived CDR1 and CDR2 are DFQATT and SNEGSKA (reference sequence). Losses at the gene ends were 6 bases for V and 2 bases for J; bases not matched to a gene: 18. Together with a sample-barcoded 5' primer, a J-beta primer mix was included in a second PCR lasting about 7 to 11 cycles. TCRdb reanalysed the 5' RACE reads using MiXCR and keeps one entry per CDR3 protein. The data show about 1,000,000 distinct CDR3 sequences, less than 50% seen once. Findings and caveats of the study: PBMC samples, being unsorted, prevented any conclusive comparison of naive and antigen-experienced cells. Strong correlation linked observed beta diversity and percent naive T cells.

The donors, all healthy, were Caucasians living in Russia, aged about 6 to 90. This clonotype was seen a handful of times. What it binds is not known. The TCR was taken from a woman aged 60 to 75 in good health. The material sequenced was blood. This chain connects TRBV20-1 to TRBJ2-5; TRBD2 matches at 7 bases. The DNA for the CDR3 is TGCAGTGCCCTTGGGACTATCTCGACCCTCCTACAAGAGACCCAGTACTTC. It codes for CSALGTISTLLQETQYF.